This T cell receptor (beta chain) appears in the sequencing data of a study of low-dose radiotherapy and immunotherapy resistance in tumors. cDNA synthesis used a TRAV/TRBV-specific primer set for both chains. TCR amplification ran approximately 22 PCR cycles using constant-region and V-primer adapter primers. One entry per CDR3 protein, called by TCRdb with MiXCR from the reads. The profile shows about 84,000 distinct CDR3 sequences, less than 20% of them singletons. Noted time point: after trial treatment. The treatment denotes: LDRT plus nivolumab, ipilimumab, low-dose cyclophosphamide and aspirin (RACIN trial). This sequence originates from a male donor with prostate cancer. Sequences were derived from PBMCs, sampled after low-dose radiotherapy plus immunotherapy.

The CDR3 spells CASSPGQGKNIQYF. DNA for the CDR3: TGTGCCAGCAGTCCAGGACAGGGGAAAAACATTCAGTACTTC. V usage is TRBV12-3 or TRBV12-4 and J usage is TRBJ2-4; 9 bases map to TRBD1. After removal of 5 bases from V and 4 bases from J, the junction contained 3 bases not matched to a gene. This CDR3 region has 14 residues.